This T cell receptor beta chain derives from a study of OX40 agonist ivuxolimab in advanced cancers. Overall study context: Subjects had a mean age of about 61 years, with a range of roughly 23 to 79; more than 75% were male.

Germline V gives CDR1 SGHNT, CDR2 YYREEE (reference sequence). The CDR3 runs to 12 residues. Trimming left V 0 bases short and J 8 bases short, with 8 bases between. Generated by immunoSEQ multiplex PCR, the TCRdb table keeps only in-frame clones and is missing some. This table has around 69,000 clones, about 90% appearing once. The material was CD4+ or CD8+ T cells sorted from blood, obtained in a trial of the OX40 agonist ivuxolimab. The source of this sequence is an adult with an advanced solid tumor such as melanoma, head and neck, liver or kidney cancer. The V and J genes are TRBV5-4 and TRBJ1-2; maybe TRBD1 (6 bases). The CDR3 protein is CASSLVGTGYTF. CDR3 sequence (DNA): TGTGCCAGCAGCTTGGTAGGGACAGGCTACACCTTC.